This TCR beta chain was sequenced during a study of blood T cells in healthy people across ages. CDR3 length: 13 amino acids. CDR1 and CDR2 (germline): MNHEY, SVGAGI. Unmatched junction bases numbered 7, after V lost 7 bases and J lost 6 bases. A second PCR, run for roughly 7 to 11 cycles, used a sample-barcoded 5' primer plus a J-beta primer mix. One entry per CDR3 protein, called by TCRdb with MiXCR from the 5' RACE reads. The sample records more than 800,000 distinct CDR3 sequences, about 28% being singletons. Donors gave around 10 milliliters of peripheral blood apiece. About this clonotype itself: A much larger clone differs by one base, so this may be a read error.

The clonotype comes from a woman over 75 in good health. Sequenced sample: blood. The chain uses TRBV6-5 and TRBJ2-3, with TRBD1 matching over 7 bases. For the CDR3, the DNA is TGTGCCAGCAACCGCGACAGGGTCGATACGCAGTATTTT. Protein product: CASNRDRVDTQYF.